Below, 9 T cell receptor beta chains from the same sample are listed, as sequenced in a study of identical twins. A single record per CDR3 protein comes from TCRdb applying MiXCR to the 5' RACE reads. The table records a few hundred thousand distinct CDR3 sequences, 9% to 10% of them present only once. The source material was naive T cells sorted from blood. The receptors here all came from a woman between 45 and 60 years old in good health.

The rearrangement uses TRBV5-4 and TRBJ2-1; 7 positions match TRBD2. This CDR3 has 14 amino acids. The V gene's germline CDR1 is SGHNT and CDR2 YYREEE (reference sequence). Trimming cost V 3 bases and J 2 bases; bases outside gene matches: 2. The CDR3 is CASSWAGAYNEQFF. CDR3 nucleotides: TGTGCCAGCAGCTGGGCGGGAGCCTACAATGAGCAGTTCTTC.

This clonotype was seen a few times. V and J are TRBV18 and TRBJ2-3, with 7 nucleotides matching TRBD1. The CDR3 has 14 residues. Germline-derived CDR1 and CDR2 are KGHSH and LQKENI. J was trimmed by 5 bases and V by 3 bases; bases with no gene match: 5. The CDR3 here is CASSPDRAIDTQYF. For the CDR3, the DNA is TGTGCCAGCTCACCCGACAGGGCGATAGATACGCAGTATTTT.

This clonotype has a handful of counts. The chain has TRBV3-1 and TRBJ2-3, with 8 bases identical to TRBD1. Germline V gene sequence: CDR1 LGHDT, CDR2 YNNKEL (reference sequence). The CDR3 is made up of 15 amino acids. Trimming cost V 2 bases and J 2 bases; bases outside gene matches: 3. In DNA form, the CDR3 reads TGTGCCAGCAGCCAAAGGACAGGGACCACAGATACGCAGTATTTT. It specifies CASSQRTGTTDTQYF.

CDR3 in DNA: TGTGCCAGCCAACCTCAAGAAGGGACAGGGTGTCGTAGTCGAGGCTGCAGAATCTATGGCTACACCTTC. It is translated as CASQPQEGTGCRSRGCRIYGYTF. The genes are TRBV21-1 and TRBJ1-2; the tabulated D call, TRBD1, remains unverified against the DNA. TRBV21-1 is a pseudogene segment. The CDR3 consists of 23 residues.

The chain carries TRBV25-1 and TRBJ1-1; D is perhaps TRBD1 (6 bases). Germline V gives CDR1 MGHDK, CDR2 SYGVNS. With 8 bases removed from V and 6 bases from J, the gap between germline ends came to 16 bases. This CDR3 is built from 13 residues. The CDR3: CASETFGGSEAFF. The CDR3 bases are TGTGCCAGCGAAACTTTCGGGGGCTCTGAAGCTTTCTTT. Together with reference TRBV25-1 and TRBJ1-1, the CDR3 gives the full variable domain: EADIYQTPRYLVIGTGKKITLECSQTMGHDKMYWYQQDPGMELHLIHYSYGVNSTEKGDLSSESTVSRIRTEHFPLTLESARPSHTSQYLCASETFGGSEAFFGQGTRLTVV.

This clonotype was observed at least ten times. The rearrangement links TRBV12-3 or TRBV12-4 to TRBJ2-1; TRBD2 might be the D (6 bases). Trimming left V 6 bases short and J 5 bases short, with 14 bases between. The CDR3 consists of 14 residues. The CDR3: CASSFRGTDNEQFF. The CDR3 coding sequence is TGTGCCAGCAGCTTCCGCGGGACTGACAATGAGCAGTTCTTC.

This clonotype has only a few counts. The V call is TRBV9, the J call TRBJ2-1; D is ambiguous. V lost 0 bases and J 9 bases, leaving 13 bases between the germline ends. The CDR3 runs to 14 residues. Germline values: CDR1 SGDLS, CDR2 YYNGEE. CDR3 sequence (DNA): TGTGCCAGCAGCGTAGGCCAACTTGGGCGTGAGCAGTTCTTC. Protein: CASSVGQLGREQFF.

This clonotype was counted between two and nine times. The chain is built from TRBV7-8 and TRBJ2-3; the D gene is possibly TRBD2 (5 bases). This CDR3 is 15 amino acids long. The germline CDR1 and CDR2 sequences are SGHVS and FQNEAQ. V lost 2 bases and J 6 bases, leaving 15 bases between the germline ends. The CDR3 DNA is TGTGCCAGCAGCTTAATGCCGCGAGGGTCCGATACGCAGTATTTT. Translating it yields CASSLMPRGSDTQYF.

In nucleotides, the CDR3 is TGTGCCAGCAGGGGGGCTGCCGGGGAGCTGTTTTTT. Translated, it gives CASRGAAGELFF. This chain joins TRBV7-3 and TRBJ2-2; a possible D gene is TRBD1 (6 bases). The CDR3 totals 12 residues. The germline CDR1 and CDR2 sequences are SGHTA and FQGTGA. V lost 6 bases and J lost 6, with 8 bases in between.